This is a list of T cell receptor beta chains from one sample in a study of blood T cell repertoires in COVID-19. TCRdb's copy holds only in-frame clones and misses some; the assay was immunoSEQ multiplex PCR. The table includes 120,000 to 150,000 clones, more than 75% detected once. The material sequenced was peripheral blood. The receptors come from a human donor in a cohort sampled during active COVID-19. The CDR3 runs from the conserved cysteine through the conserved F or W. A D gene is named only where the DNA matches it firmly. Part of the rows lack a size; the others show once, few, many or a class for expanded clones.

V gene	clone size	D gene	J gene	CDR3 DNA	CDR3 protein
TRBV10-3	NA	TRBD2	TRBJ2-3	TGTGCCATCAGCCTAGCGGGAGTGGCAGATACGCAGTATTTT	CAISLAGVADTQYF
TRBV4-2	NA	NA	TRBJ2-6	TGTGCCAGCAGCCAAGATAGACTCTCTGGGGCCAACGTCCTGACTTTC	CASSQDRLSGANVLTF
TRBV20-1	NA	TRBD1	TRBJ2-3	TGCAGTGCTAGTTCGGGGACAGGGACAGATACGCAGTATTTT	CSASSGTGTDTQYF
TRBV7-9	NA	NA	TRBJ2-1	TGTGCCAGCAGCGATCTAGGTGAGCAGTTCTTC	CASSDLGEQFF
TRBV9	NA	NA	TRBJ2-3	TGTGCCAGCAGCGCGAGCAACGGGGGAAGCACAGATACGCAGTATTTT	CASSASNGGSTDTQYF
TRBV7-6	once	NA	TRBJ2-1	TGTGCCAGCAGCCCGACAGGGCGGGGTGAGCAGTTCTTC	CASSPTGRGEQFF
TRBV4-2	NA	NA	TRBJ1-3	TGTGCCAGCAGCCAAGGACCGACTACCGTCTCTGGAAACACCATATATTTT	CASSQGPTTVSGNTIYF
TRBV4-2	NA	NA	TRBJ2-7	TGTGCCAGCAGCCAAGGGGAGCAGGCGTACGAGCAGTACTTC	CASSQGEQAYEQYF
TRBV19	NA	TRBD1	TRBJ2-2	TGTGCCAGTAGTACGGGACAGCCGAACACCGGGGAGCTGTTTTTT	CASSTGQPNTGELFF
TRBV28	NA	TRBD1	TRBJ1-5	TGTGCCAGCAGGCAGGGACAGACCAATCAGCCCCAGCATTTT	CASRQGQTNQPQHF
TRBV18	NA	NA	TRBJ1-3	TGTGCCAGCTCACCATTCCAGAATAGAAACACCATATATTTT	CASSPFQNRNTIYF
TRBV7-9	NA	TRBD1	TRBJ1-1	TGTGCCAGCAAGGACAGGGAGAACACTGAAGCTTTCTTT	CASKDRENTEAFF
TRBV3-1/TRBV3-2	NA	TRBD1	TRBJ2-7	TGTGCCAGCAGCCAAGAGGACAGGGATGGAGAGCAGTACTTC	CASSQEDRDGEQYF
TRBV30	NA	NA	TRBJ2-1	TGTGCCTGGAGTGTATACGGGACACCTTACAATGAGCAGTTCTTC	CAWSVYGTPYNEQFF
TRBV25-1	NA	NA	TRBJ2-3	TGTGCCAGCAGTGAATCCGACAGATATTCAGATACGCAGTATTTT	CASSESDRYSDTQYF